This T cell receptor beta chain was recovered during a study of regulatory T cells in long-lasting Graves disease. The study, taken as a whole, reports: Public clonotype sharing was higher in persistent than newly diagnosed patients.

This clonotype was observed many times. Antigen: not known. The CDR3 consists of 17 residues. Looked up from germline, CDR1 is SGHRS and CDR2 is YFSETQ. V lost 4 bases to trimming and J lost 1 base; unmatched junction nucleotides: 6. Arm-PCR of CDR3 regions and iRepertoire HTBI primers were the basis on which TCR beta libraries were built. Via MiXCR, TCRdb re-called the multiplex PCR reads, giving one row per CDR3 protein. Seen here are around 470,000 distinct CDR3 sequences, about 15% observed once, and the top ten hold approximately 17%. Time point described: newly diagnosed GD, antithyroid drugs for less than 3 months. RNA from PBMCs was the source of the TCR library. The same specimen was also included in a second study, on T cells in Graves' hyperthyroidism and ophthalmopathy. This second report adds: The definition of stable Graves' hyperthyroidism was no ophthalmopathy progression within 18 months.

The sequencing here drew on peripheral blood mononuclear cells (PBMCs), taken at new diagnosis, from a patient treated with antithyroid drugs. This TCR came from a woman in her forties or fifties with Graves disease. V is TRBV5-1 and J is TRBJ2-2, with 11 bases matching TRBD2. Here the CDR3 reads CASSTGGTSGNTGELFF. The CDR3 nucleotides are TGCGCCAGCAGCACTGGAGGGACTAGCGGGAACACCGGGGAGCTGTTTTTT.